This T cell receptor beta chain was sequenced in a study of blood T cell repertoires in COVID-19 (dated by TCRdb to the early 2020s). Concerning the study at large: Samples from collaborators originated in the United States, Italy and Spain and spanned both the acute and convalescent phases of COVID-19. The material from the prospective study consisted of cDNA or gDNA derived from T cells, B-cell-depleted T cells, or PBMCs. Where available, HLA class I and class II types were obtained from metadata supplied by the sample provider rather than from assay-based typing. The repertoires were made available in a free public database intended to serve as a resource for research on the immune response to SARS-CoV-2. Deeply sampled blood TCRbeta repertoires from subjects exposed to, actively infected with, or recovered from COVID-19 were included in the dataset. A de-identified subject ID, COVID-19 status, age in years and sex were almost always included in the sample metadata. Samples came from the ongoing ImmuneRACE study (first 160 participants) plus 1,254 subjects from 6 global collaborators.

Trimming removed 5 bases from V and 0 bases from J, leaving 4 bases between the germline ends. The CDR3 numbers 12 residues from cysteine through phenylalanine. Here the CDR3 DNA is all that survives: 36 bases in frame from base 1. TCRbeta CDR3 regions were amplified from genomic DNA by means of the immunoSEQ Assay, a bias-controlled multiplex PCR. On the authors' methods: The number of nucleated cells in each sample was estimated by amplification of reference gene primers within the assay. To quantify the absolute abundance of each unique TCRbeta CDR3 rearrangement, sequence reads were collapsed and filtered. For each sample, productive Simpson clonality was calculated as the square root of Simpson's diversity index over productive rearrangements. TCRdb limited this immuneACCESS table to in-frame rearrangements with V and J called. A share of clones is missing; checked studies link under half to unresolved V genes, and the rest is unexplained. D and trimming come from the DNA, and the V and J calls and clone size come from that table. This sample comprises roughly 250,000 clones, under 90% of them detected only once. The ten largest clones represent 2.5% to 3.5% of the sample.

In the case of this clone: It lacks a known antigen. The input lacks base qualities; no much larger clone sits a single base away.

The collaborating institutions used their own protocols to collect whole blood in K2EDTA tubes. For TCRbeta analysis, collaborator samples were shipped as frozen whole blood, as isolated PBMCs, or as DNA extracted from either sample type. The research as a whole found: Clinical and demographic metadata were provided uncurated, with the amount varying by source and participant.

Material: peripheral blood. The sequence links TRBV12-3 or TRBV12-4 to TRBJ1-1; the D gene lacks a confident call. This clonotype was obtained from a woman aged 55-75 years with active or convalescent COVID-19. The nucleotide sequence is TGTGCCAGCAGTCACATGAACACTGAAGCTTTCTTT. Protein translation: CASSHMNTEAFF.